The sequence of this TCR beta chain was determined in a study of cytomegalovirus exposure and HLA in healthy donors. Study findings and constraints: TCR beta chains numbering 150 to 200 were designated cytomegalovirus-associated.

This table comes from immunoSEQ multiplex PCR, and its TCRdb copy is limited to in-frame clones, with some not included. This sample carries fewer than 80,000 clones, nearly 96% of them seen once, and the ten largest clones take roughly 4.3%. The donors were members of the validation cohort comprising over a hundred subjects, separate from the roughly 670-subject first cohort. Remarks on this clone: Its specificity is unknown.

Trimming took off 8 bases at V and 0 bases at J, with 10 bases between the two ends. The CDR3 runs to 13 residues. Per the germline V gene, CDR1 is MNHEY and CDR2 is SMNVEV (reference sequence). This clonotype was obtained from a woman between 18 and 30 years old in good health and CMV-seropositive. This sequence joins TRBV27 and TRBJ2-5, with a weak D call TRBD1 (6 bases). Sequenced material: PBMCs. CDR3 bases: TGTGCCAGCCAGGGGAGAAACCAAGAGACCCAGTACTTC. It translates to CASQGRNQETQYF.